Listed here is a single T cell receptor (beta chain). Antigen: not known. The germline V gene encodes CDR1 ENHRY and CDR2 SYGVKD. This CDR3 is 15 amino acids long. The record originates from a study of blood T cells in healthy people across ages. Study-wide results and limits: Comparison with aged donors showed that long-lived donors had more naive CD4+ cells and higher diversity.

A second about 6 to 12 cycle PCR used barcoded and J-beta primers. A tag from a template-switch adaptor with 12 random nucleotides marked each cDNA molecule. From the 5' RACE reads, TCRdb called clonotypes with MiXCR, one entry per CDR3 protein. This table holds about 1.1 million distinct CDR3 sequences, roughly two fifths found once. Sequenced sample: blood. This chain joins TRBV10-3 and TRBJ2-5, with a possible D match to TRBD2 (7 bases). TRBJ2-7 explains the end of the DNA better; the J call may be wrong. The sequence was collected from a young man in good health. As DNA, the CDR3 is TGTGCCATCACTAGTTCTGAGGGGGGGCAGCACGAGCAGTACTTC. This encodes CAITSSEGGQHEQYF.